This TCR beta chain was sequenced during a study of shared clonotypes between healthy human individuals (dated by TCRdb to 2020 to 2021). About the study as a whole: The cohort included three men and two women between 18 and 49 years of age. To increase sequencing depth and limit assay-specific biases, different laboratories used diverse techniques to prepare libraries and sequence TCR repertoires. For each donor, CD4 naive and CD4 memory were each run on three plates, CD8 naive on two plates, and CD8 memory on one plate. Between about 0.9 and 10 billion PBMCs per donor were obtained by leukapheresis. To estimate repertoire size and how much clonotypes are shared between individuals, the study performed deep sequencing of blood TCR repertoires from about five healthy adults.

CD8 naive samples were obtained by positive selection for CCR7 among CD45RO-negative cells, yielding a CD45RA+CCR7+ population from which TemRA cells were excluded. The donors were healthy, HIV-negative adults who had no recently reported acute infections or vaccinations. All donors were Caucasian adults living in Nashville, Tennessee, USA. After blood collection by leukapheresis, PBMCs were isolated using Ficoll-Histopaque density gradient centrifugation and then cryopreserved in the vapor phase of liquid nitrogen. Analytical flow cytometry was used to check the purity and quantity of each magnetically sorted T cell population. From each sorted fraction, genomic DNA was isolated and quantified by UV absorbance on a Nanodrop 2000c. TCR CDR3 regions were amplified from genomic DNA by multiplex PCR using the deep immunoSEQ assay. Extracted genomic DNA from each cell subset was distributed evenly across all wells of several immunoSEQ 96-well plates, and each plate was treated as a replicate. For sorted subsets, approximately 210 ng of genomic DNA, equivalent to some 30,000 T cell genomes, went into each replicate PCR. The purified libraries were quantified using a Qubit 3.0 fluorometer, sized with a Bioanalyzer 2100, and then quantified again using the KAPA Library Quantification kit. A separate single-read 150-cycle Illumina NextSeq 550 flow cell was used to sequence each immunoSEQ 96-well plate. On the authors' methods: Because only junctional sequences without quality scores were contained in the immunoSEQ output, filtering matching that applied to full-length reads could not be performed. Sequences were annotated with PyIR, a Python wrapper for IgBLAST v1.9, and V/J genes and CDR3 were assigned using IMGT germline references. Reads with weak V/J assignments (E-value above 1e-6), missing CDR3, stop codons, out-of-frame junctions, or ambiguous translated residues were removed. V3J clonotypes were defined by identical inferred V gene, J gene, and CDR3 amino acid sequence. Percentage overlap between repertoires was computed as shared unique clonotypes divided by the size of the smaller repertoire. RTK rarefaction, the Chao1 estimator, and Recon v2.1 estimates of unobserved clonotypes were used to assess repertoire richness. Generation probabilities for all TCRbeta clonotypes obtained by the gDNA method from four donors were computed using OLGA. TCRdb holds this immuneACCESS table with in-frame rearrangements only. Some clones are missing; in checked studies, unresolved V genes explain under half, and the rest has no known cause. Clone size and the V and J calls come from that table; the DNA yielded D and trimming. Present in this sample are approximately 720,000 clones, 90% to 95% of which were seen just once. The top ten hold more than 20% of the sample.

At the junction V is shortened by 0 bases and J by 4 bases; bases outside the gene matches: 2. The CDR3 starts with the cysteine, ends with the phenylalanine, and has 16 residues. CDR3 DNA only is kept here, 48 bases in frame from base 1. Sequences SGDLS (CDR1) and YYNGEE (CDR2) are obtained from the germline V gene. Of note for this clone: Its specific antigen is unknown. Base qualities are not at hand, and no much larger clone is one base apart.

Summary of the overall study and its limitations: The genetic and exposure-history diversity represented was limited by the small number of donors. Rarefaction of sorted-subset datasets indicated incomplete sequencing despite the large sequencing depth. Sampling was restricted to blood, and TCR repertoires in tissues likely differ from the TCR repertoires found in blood. Compared with non-shared clonotypes, the clonotypes found in all four sorted-subset donors had higher generation probabilities. Approximately 5% of naive CD4, 3.5% of naive CD8, around 2.3% of memory CD4, and around 0.4% of memory CD8 clonotypes were shared across several donors. Pairwise subsampling indicated that sequencing depth was expected to affect the degree of clonotype sharing among donors. Naive subsets generally had larger estimated clonotype richness than memory subsets did.

This sequence originates from a man between 25 and 39 years old in good health. The sequence joins TRBV9 to TRBJ2-2; 11 bases in the junction line up with TRBD2. The specimen was naive CD8+ T cells sorted from blood. Sample cell subset or site, as interpreted from the label and publication: CD45RA+CCR7+. The nucleotide sequence is given as TGTGCCAGCAGCGTAGAGGGACTAGCGGCCACCGGGGAGCTGTTTTTT. It translates to CASSVEGLAATGELFF. With the rest looked up from the reference TRBV9 and TRBJ2-2 genes rather than sequenced, the full variable domain is DSGVTQTPKHLITATGQRVTLRCSPRSGDLSVYWYQQSLDQGLQFLIQYYNGEERAKGNILERFSAQQFPDLHSELNLSSLELGDSALYFCASSVEGLAATGELFFGEGSRLTVL.